These 21 T cell receptor beta chains were sequenced from one sample in a study of cytomegalovirus exposure and HLA in healthy donors. The PCR made use of 60 Vbeta and 13 Jbeta primers. The repertoire was sequenced with immunoSEQ multiplex PCR; TCRdb's copy has only in-frame clones and lacks some. The listing contains 150,000 or so clones. Sequenced: PBMCs. The receptors were sampled from a woman in her thirties or forties in good health and CMV-seropositive.

The V call is TRBV19, the J call TRBJ1-1; a weak D match, TRBD1 (5 bases). Trimming shortened V by 7 bases and J by 1 base, and 13 bases separated the two germline ends. CDR3 length equals 14 residues. Germline CDR1 reads LNHDA; CDR2 reads SQIVND (reference sequence). In DNA, the CDR3 is TGTGCCAGTAAGGGCAGGGTGGAGAACACTGAAGCTTTCTTT. It specifies CASKGRVENTEAFF.

The gene calls are TRBV5-1 and TRBJ1-1, with a weak D call TRBD1 (6 bases). Germline-derived CDR1 and CDR2 are SGHRS and YFSETQ. V was cut by 3 bases and J by 0 bases, with 9 bases left in between. This CDR3 is 14 amino acids long. CDR3 sequence (DNA): TGCGCCAGCAGCTCGGACAGTATGAACACTGAAGCTTTCTTT. It translates to CASSSDSMNTEAFF.

CDR3 nucleotides: TGTGCCAGCAGCTCCCAGGGGGGCACAGATACGCAGTATTTT. This codes for CASSSQGGTDTQYF. V usage is TRBV7-3 and J usage is TRBJ2-3; 7 bases agree with TRBD1. V was clipped by 4 bases and J by 1 base; unmatched bases: 2. Germline values: CDR1 SGHTA, CDR2 FQGTGA. This CDR3 has 14 amino acids.

This chain links TRBV11-2 with TRBJ1-2, with D possibly being TRBD1 (5 bases). Germline lookup yields CDR1 SGHAT and CDR2 FQNNGV. The CDR3 has 16 residues. Trimming shortened V by 2 bases and J by 8 bases, and 21 bases separated the two germline ends. CDR3 loop: CASSLLGPGVERGYTF. CDR3 coding DNA: TGTGCCAGCAGCTTATTAGGCCCGGGGGTCGAAAGGGGCTACACCTTC. Supplemented by reference TRBV11-2 and TRBJ1-2, the full variable domain reads EAGVAQSPRYKIIEKRQSVAFWCNPISGHATLYWYQQILGQGPKLLIQFQNNGVVDDSQLPKDRFSAERLKGVDSTLKIQPAKLEDSAVYLCASSLLGPGVERGYTFGSGTRLTVV.

The rearrangement joins TRBV19 to TRBJ2-5; TRBD1 might be the D (6 bases). The V gene lost 1 base and the J gene lost 4 bases, with 10 bases spanning the gap. The CDR3 has 14 residues. Germline-derived CDR1 and CDR2 are LNHDA and SQIVND (reference sequence). The CDR3 DNA reads TGTGCCAGTAGTATAGCTGGGGGCGGAGAGACCCAGTACTTC. Protein product: CASSIAGGGETQYF.

This rearrangement joins TRBV10-3 to TRBJ1-4; D is undetermined. Between the trimmed V and J ends, which lost 8 bases and 7 bases, there was a span of 11 bases. This CDR3 is 12 amino acids long. Germline V CDR1 and CDR2: ENHRY, SYGVKD. Written as DNA, the CDR3 is TGTGCCATCGCGGCTGACTCTGAAAAACTGTTTTTT. This translates into CAIAADSEKLFF.

The chain employs TRBV4-3 and TRBJ1-1; TRBD1 might be the D (5 bases). The germline V and J ends were trimmed by 3 bases and 2 bases, with 7 bases remaining between them. CDR3 length equals 13 residues. CDR1 and CDR2 from the germline V gene are LGHNA and YSLEER. The CDR3 bases are TGCGCCAGCAGCCAGGGGCCCAACACTGAAGCTTTCTTT. It yields the protein CASSQGPNTEAFF.

The J gene is TRBJ1-1, the V gene TRBV27; D remains unclear. V was clipped by 6 bases and J by 1 base, with 9 bases between them. Per the germline V gene, CDR1 is MNHEY and CDR2 is SMNVEV (reference sequence). CDR3 length: 13 residues. This CDR3 reads CASRLAGNTEAFF. In DNA, the CDR3 is TGTGCCAGCAGGCTGGCGGGGAACACTGAAGCTTTCTTT.

This sequence joins TRBV7-8 and TRBJ1-5; D is possibly TRBD1 (6 bases). The V end lost 5 bases, the J end lost 3 bases, and 17 bases lay between the germline ends. This CDR3 spans 16 amino acids. CDR1 and CDR2 (germline): SGHVS, FQNEAQ. Written as DNA, the CDR3 is TGTGCCAGCAGCCCCATTATGGCAGGGGCCAATCAGCCCCAGCATTTT. This gives the protein CASSPIMAGANQPQHF.

The chain uses TRBV6-4 and TRBJ2-1, with 12 positions matching TRBD2. V gave up 8 bases and J gave up 10 bases; unmatched junction bases: 18. The CDR3 extends over 17 amino acids. Germline V CDR1 and CDR2: MRHNA, SNTAGT. CDR3 DNA sequence: TGTGCCAGCTCTAAACCGGGACTAGCGGGCCAAGGGGGGGAGCAGTTCTTC. The encoded protein is CASSKPGLAGQGGEQFF.

The chain employs TRBV5-4 and TRBJ2-1; a possible D gene is TRBD1 (6 bases). CDR1 SGHNT and CDR2 YYREEE come from the germline V gene (reference sequence). The germline V and J ends were trimmed by 4 bases and 9 bases, with 14 bases remaining between them. The CDR3 length is 13 residues. This CDR3 reads CASSISLTGEQFF. CDR3 sequence (DNA): TGTGCCAGCAGCATTAGCCTGACAGGTGAGCAGTTCTTC.

This sequence joins TRBV6-5 and TRBJ1-1, with D tentatively TRBD1 (6 bases). Per germline, CDR1 MNHEY and CDR2 SVGAGI. Trimming removed 0 bases at V and 1 base at J, with 12 bases between. The CDR3 totals 16 residues. Here the CDR3 DNA reads TGTGCCAGCAGTTACTCGGGGCAGGGGAAGAACACTGAAGCTTTCTTT. As protein: CASSYSGQGKNTEAFF.

The J gene is TRBJ2-5, the V gene TRBV5-1, with TRBD1 identical over 8 bases. Germline lookup yields CDR1 SGHRS and CDR2 YFSETQ. The trim removed 0 bases at V and 1 base at J, leaving 8 bases unmatched. The CDR3 loop spans 17 amino acids. CDR3 residues: CASSLVASGGFQETQYF. In DNA, the CDR3 is TGCGCCAGCAGCTTGGTAGCGTCAGGGGGCTTCCAAGAGACCCAGTACTTC.

The chain combines TRBV28 with TRBJ2-1; 13 bases match TRBD2. This CDR3 is built from 15 residues. Germline V CDR1 and CDR2: MDHEN, SYDVKM. The ends lost 6 bases at V and 5 bases at J; junction bases unmatched: 4. CDR3 loop: CASSRTSGGHNEQFF. The CDR3 DNA sequence: TGTGCCAGCAGCCGGACTAGCGGGGGACACAATGAGCAGTTCTTC.

The chain combines TRBV11-2 with TRBJ1-3, with no clear D. Trimming left V 2 bases short and J 1 base short, with 3 bases between. Germline CDR1 reads SGHAT; CDR2 reads FQNNGV. The CDR3 runs 13 residues. This CDR3 reads CASSLSSGNTIYF. The DNA for the CDR3 is TGTGCCAGCAGCTTATCATCTGGAAACACCATATATTTT.

J is TRBJ2-5 and V is TRBV25-1; TRBD1 agrees at 9 bases. The J segment lost 4 bases and the V segment lost 3 bases, leaving 9 bases of the junction unmatched. Germline lookup yields CDR1 MGHDK and CDR2 SYGVNS. This CDR3 is built from 16 residues. CDR3 region: CASSEGQGALRETQYF. Written as DNA, the CDR3 is TGTGCCAGCAGTGAGGGACAGGGAGCCCTCCGAGAGACCCAGTACTTC. Using reference TRBV25-1 and TRBJ2-5 for the parts outside the CDR3, the full variable domain is EADIYQTPRYLVIGTGKKITLECSQTMGHDKMYWYQQDPGMELHLIHYSYGVNSTEKGDLSSESTVSRIRTEHFPLTLESARPSHTSQYLCASSEGQGALRETQYFGPGTRLLVL.

The V gene is TRBV7-9, the J gene TRBJ2-3; maybe TRBD2 (7 bases). The CDR3 length is 15 residues. V lost 1 base, J lost 4 bases, and 12 bases lay in between. CDR1 is SEHNR and CDR2 is FQNEAQ in the germline V gene (reference sequence). CDR3 sequence (DNA): TGTGCCAGCAGCTTAGAAGGGGGAGGGGCAGATACGCAGTATTTT. It codes for CASSLEGGGADTQYF.

This CDR3 reads CASSPPGQGEGAFF. CDR3 coding DNA: TGTGCCAGCAGTCCTCCGGGACAGGGGGAGGGAGCTTTCTTT. The chain carries TRBV6-5 and TRBJ1-1; 11 bases are shared with TRBD1. V lost 5 bases, J lost 10 bases, and 9 bases stayed unmatched. The CDR3 runs 14 residues. Germline V gene sequence: CDR1 MNHEY, CDR2 SVGAGI.

The chain joins TRBV19 to TRBJ1-2, with a weak D call TRBD1 (6 bases). Germline lookup yields CDR1 LNHDA and CDR2 SQIVND (reference sequence). Trimming shortened V by 6 bases and J by 4 bases, and 15 bases separated the two germline ends. The CDR3 extends over 14 amino acids. The DNA for the CDR3 is TGTGCCAGTAGGACACAGCTCAGGGGCTATGGCTACACCTTC. It translates to CASRTQLRGYGYTF.

V usage is TRBV7-3 and J usage is TRBJ2-5, with TRBD2 matching over 11 bases. The CDR3 covers 15 residues. Per germline, CDR1 SGHTA and CDR2 FQGTGA. Trimming took 5 bases from V and 2 from J; bases not matched to a gene: 4. CDR3: CASSRGTSGQETQYF. The CDR3 DNA sequence: TGTGCCAGCAGCCGAGGGACTAGCGGACAAGAGACCCAGTACTTC. The full variable domain, in which reference TRBV7-3 and TRBJ2-5 provide the parts outside the CDR3, is GAGVSQTPSNKVTEKGKYVELRCDPISGHTALYWYRQSLGQGPEFLIYFQGTGAADDSGLPNDRFFAVRPEGSVSTLKIQRTERGDSAVYLCASSRGTSGQETQYFGPGTRLLVL.

The chain recombines TRBV7-2 with TRBJ2-3; 7 bases match TRBD1. CDR1 and CDR2 from the germline V gene are SGHTA and FQGNSA. The CDR3 runs 15 residues. V gave up 1 base and J gave up 5 bases; unmatched junction bases: 6. The CDR3 here is CASSLGAGGIDTQYF. The CDR3 DNA follows: TGTGCCAGCAGCTTAGGCGCAGGGGGAATAGATACGCAGTATTTT.